This TCR beta chain was documented in a study of blood T cell repertoires in COVID-19. The CDR3 runs to 16 residues. Germline CDR1 SGHTA, CDR2 FQGNSA. The trim removed 5 bases at V and 4 bases at J, leaving 10 bases unmatched. Libraries were prepared by immunoSEQ multiplex PCR; TCRdb keeps only in-frame clonotypes and omits some of them. The sample lists about 42,000 clones; 80% to 90% were seen once. The origin of this receptor is a human donor in a cohort sampled during active COVID-19. The rearrangement uses TRBV7-2 and TRBJ2-7; 11 nucleotides align to TRBD1. Sequencing was performed on peripheral blood. This chain's CDR3 is CASSLHPGQGVYEQYF. Written as DNA, the CDR3 is TGTGCCAGCAGCCTTCATCCGGGACAGGGGGTATACGAGCAGTACTTC.